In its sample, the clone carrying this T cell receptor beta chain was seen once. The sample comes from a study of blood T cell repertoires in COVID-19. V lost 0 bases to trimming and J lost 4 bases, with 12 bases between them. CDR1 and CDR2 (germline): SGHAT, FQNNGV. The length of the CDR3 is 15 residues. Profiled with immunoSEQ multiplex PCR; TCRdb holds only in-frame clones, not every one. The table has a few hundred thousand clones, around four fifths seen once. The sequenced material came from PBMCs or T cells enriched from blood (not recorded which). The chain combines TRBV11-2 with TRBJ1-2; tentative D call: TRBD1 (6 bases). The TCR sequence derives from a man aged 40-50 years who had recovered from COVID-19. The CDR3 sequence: CASSLDRQAGYGYTF. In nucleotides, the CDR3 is TGTGCCAGCAGCTTAGATAGACAGGCAGGCTATGGCTACACCTTC.